Listed here are 6 T cell receptor beta chains from one sample, sequenced in a study of cytomegalovirus exposure and HLA in healthy donors (dated by TCRdb to about 2017). The method behind the library was the immunoSEQ multiplex PCR assay. TCRdb's version of the immuneACCESS table is confined to in-frame rearrangements and falls short of the full clone set. An unresolved V gene accounts for under half of the shortfall where checked; the remainder is of unknown origin. The sample yields 220,000 or so clones; over 80% were counted once. The top ten hold 11% to 15% of the sample. The specimen sequenced was PBMCs. The source is a woman aged 25 to 39 in good health and CMV-seropositive.

The rearrangement links TRBV14 to TRBJ2-2; TRBD1 matches 11 bases. The V gene's germline CDR1 is SGHDN and CDR2 FVKESK. Trimming removed 3 bases from V and 5 bases from J; junction bases left unmatched: 2. The CDR3 contains 15 residues. CDR3 residues: CASSHRDRGTGELFF. CDR3 DNA sequence: TGTGCCAGCAGCCACCGGGACAGGGGGACCGGGGAGCTGTTTTTT.

This rearrangement joins TRBV4-1 to TRBJ2-3; D call uncertain. This CDR3 comprises 15 residues. V lost 0 bases to trimming and J lost 1 base, with 8 bases between them. Germline CDR1 and CDR2: MGHRA and YSYEKL. The CDR3 loop reads CASSQERVGTDTQYF. CDR3 DNA sequence: TGCGCCAGCAGCCAAGAAAGGGTGGGCACAGATACGCAGTATTTT.

V and J are TRBV7-2 and TRBJ1-1; D is possibly TRBD1 (6 bases). The V gene lost 4 bases and the J gene lost 6 bases, with 9 bases spanning the gap. The CDR3 is 12 residues long. In germline, CDR1 is SGHTA, CDR2 FQGNSA. The chain's CDR3 is CASSSQGSEAFF. DNA for the CDR3: TGTGCCAGCAGCTCACAGGGATCTGAAGCTTTCTTT.

The chain combines TRBV25-1 with TRBJ1-1; D remains ambiguous. Germline-derived CDR1 and CDR2 are MGHDK and SYGVNS. Deletions cut 2 bases from V and 1 base from J, with 8 bases between. This CDR3 has 14 residues. This chain's CDR3 is CASSEGKPNTEAFF. CDR3 in DNA: TGTGCCAGCAGTGAAGGAAAACCGAACACTGAAGCTTTCTTT.

This clone has more than one count but fewer than ten. The same CDR3 is also encoded by other DNA sequences in this sample. V usage is TRBV27 and J usage is TRBJ1-5; no firm D call. Germline lookup yields CDR1 MNHEY and CDR2 SMNVEV (reference sequence). Trimming pared 0 bases from V and 6 bases from J, leaving 6 bases between. This CDR3 has 13 amino acids. In nucleotides, the CDR3 is TGTGCCAGCAGTTTATCTTATCTTCAGCCCCAGCATTTT. Its translation is CASSLSYLQPQHF.

This clone was observed a handful of times. The V and J genes are TRBV7-8 and TRBJ2-5; D might be TRBD2 (5 bases). CDR1 is SGHVS and CDR2 is FQNEAQ in the germline V gene. Trimming took off 5 bases at V and 4 bases at J, with 20 bases between the two ends. The CDR3 totals 16 residues. The CDR3 nucleotides read TGTGCCAGCAGCCTCGACCGCCCGGGATTAGGAGAGACCCAGTACTTC. Its translation: CASSLDRPGLGETQYF.